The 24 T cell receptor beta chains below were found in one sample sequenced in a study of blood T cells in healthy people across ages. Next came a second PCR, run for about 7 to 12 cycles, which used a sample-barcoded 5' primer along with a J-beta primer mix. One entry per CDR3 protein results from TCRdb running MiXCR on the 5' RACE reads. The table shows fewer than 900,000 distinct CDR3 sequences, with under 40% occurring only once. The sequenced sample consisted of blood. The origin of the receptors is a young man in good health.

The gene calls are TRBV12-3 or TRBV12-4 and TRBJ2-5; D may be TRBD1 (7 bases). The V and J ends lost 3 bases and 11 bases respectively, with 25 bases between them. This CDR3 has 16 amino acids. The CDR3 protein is CASSFEAPRQGREQYF. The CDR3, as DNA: TGTGCCAGCAGTTTTGAGGCCCCTCGACAGGGTCGGGAGCAGTACTTC.

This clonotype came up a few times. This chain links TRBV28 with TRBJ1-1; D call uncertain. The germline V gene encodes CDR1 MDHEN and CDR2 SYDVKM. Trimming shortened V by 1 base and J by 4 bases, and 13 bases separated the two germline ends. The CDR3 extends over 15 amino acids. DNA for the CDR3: TGTGCCAGCAGTTTATCCAGTCTTGGTAGCACTGAAGCTTTCTTT. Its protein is CASSLSSLGSTEAFF.

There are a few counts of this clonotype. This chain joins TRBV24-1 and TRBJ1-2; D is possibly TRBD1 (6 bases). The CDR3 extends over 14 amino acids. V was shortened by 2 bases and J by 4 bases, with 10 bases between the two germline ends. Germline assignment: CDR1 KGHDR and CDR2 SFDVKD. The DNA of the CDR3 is TGTGCCACCAGTGATTGGACAGCCTCCTATGGCTACACCTTC. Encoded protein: CATSDWTASYGYTF.

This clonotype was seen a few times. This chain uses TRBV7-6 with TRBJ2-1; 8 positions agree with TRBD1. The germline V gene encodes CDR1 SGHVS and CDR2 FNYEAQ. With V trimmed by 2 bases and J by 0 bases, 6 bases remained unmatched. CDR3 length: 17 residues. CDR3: CASSLISGQGSYNEQFF. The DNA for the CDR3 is TGTGCCAGCAGCTTAATCTCAGGACAGGGCTCCTACAATGAGCAGTTCTTC.

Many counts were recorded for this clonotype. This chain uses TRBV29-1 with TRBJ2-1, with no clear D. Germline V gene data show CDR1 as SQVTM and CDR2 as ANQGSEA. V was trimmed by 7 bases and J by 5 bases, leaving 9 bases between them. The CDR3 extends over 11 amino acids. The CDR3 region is CSGLTDNEQFF. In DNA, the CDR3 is TGCAGCGGCCTCACCGACAATGAGCAGTTCTTC.

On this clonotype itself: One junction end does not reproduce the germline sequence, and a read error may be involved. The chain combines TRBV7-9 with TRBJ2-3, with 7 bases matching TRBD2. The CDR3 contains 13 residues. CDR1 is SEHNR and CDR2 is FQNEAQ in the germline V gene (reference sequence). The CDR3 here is CAYRREITDMQYF. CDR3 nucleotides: TGTGCCTACCGGCGGGAGATCACAGATATGCAGTATTTT. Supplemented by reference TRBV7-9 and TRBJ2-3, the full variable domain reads DTGVSQNPRHKITKRGQNVTFRCDPISEHNRLYWYRQTLGQGPEFLTYFQNEAQLEKSRLLSDRFSAERPKGSFSTLEIQRTEQGDSAMYLCAYRREITDMQYFGPGTRLTVL.

The CDR3 DNA reads TGTGCCAGCAGTTCACAGGGGAGGGGCTACACCTTC. It specifies CASSSQGRGYTF. The chain couples TRBV28 to TRBJ1-2, with TRBD1 matching 7 bases. V trimming: 4 bases; J trimming: 8 bases; junction bases outside the gene matches: 4. Germline CDR1 is MDHEN and CDR2 is SYDVKM. CDR3 length: 12 residues.

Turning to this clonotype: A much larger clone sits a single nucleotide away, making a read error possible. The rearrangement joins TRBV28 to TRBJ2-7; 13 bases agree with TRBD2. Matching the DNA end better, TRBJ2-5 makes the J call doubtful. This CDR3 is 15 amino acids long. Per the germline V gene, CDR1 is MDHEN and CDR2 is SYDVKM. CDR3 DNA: TGTACCAGCAGTCAGGGACTAGCGGGGACAGAGACCCAGTACTTC. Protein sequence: CTSSQGLAGTETQYF.

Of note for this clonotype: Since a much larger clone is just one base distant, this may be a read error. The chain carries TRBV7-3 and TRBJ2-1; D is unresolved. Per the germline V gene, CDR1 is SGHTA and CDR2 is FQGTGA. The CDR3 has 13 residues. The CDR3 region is CVSSPDGNNEQFF. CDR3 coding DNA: TGTGTCAGCAGCCCGGATGGTAACAATGAGCAGTTCTTC. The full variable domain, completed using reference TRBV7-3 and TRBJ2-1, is GAGVSQTPSNKVTEKGKYVELRCDPISGHTALYWYRQSLGQGPEFLIYFQGTGAADDSGLPNDRFFAVRPEGSVSTLKIQRTERGDSAVYLCVSSPDGNNEQFFGPGTRLTVL.

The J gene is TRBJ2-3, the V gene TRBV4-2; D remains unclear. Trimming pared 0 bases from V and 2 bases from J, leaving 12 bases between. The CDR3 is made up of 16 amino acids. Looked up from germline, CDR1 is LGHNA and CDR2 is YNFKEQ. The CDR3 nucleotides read TGTGCCAGCAGCCAAGAGCCTAGGCCTTTCACAGATACGCAGTATTTT. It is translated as CASSQEPRPFTDTQYF.

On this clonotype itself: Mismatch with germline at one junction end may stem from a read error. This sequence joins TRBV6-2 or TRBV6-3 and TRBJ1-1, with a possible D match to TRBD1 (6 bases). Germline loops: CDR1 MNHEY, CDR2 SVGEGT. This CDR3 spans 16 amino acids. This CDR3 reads CVSSYRYDRQNTEAFF. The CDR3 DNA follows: TGTGTCAGCAGTTACCGATACGACAGGCAGAACACTGAAGCTTTCTTT.

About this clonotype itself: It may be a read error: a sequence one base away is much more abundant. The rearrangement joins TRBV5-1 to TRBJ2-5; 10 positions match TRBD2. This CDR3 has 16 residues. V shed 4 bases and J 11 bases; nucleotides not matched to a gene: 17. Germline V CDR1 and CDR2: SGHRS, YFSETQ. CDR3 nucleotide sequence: TGCGCCAGCAGCCGGGATACTAGCGGGATGAACAATGAGCAGTACTTC. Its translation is CASSRDTSGMNNEQYF.

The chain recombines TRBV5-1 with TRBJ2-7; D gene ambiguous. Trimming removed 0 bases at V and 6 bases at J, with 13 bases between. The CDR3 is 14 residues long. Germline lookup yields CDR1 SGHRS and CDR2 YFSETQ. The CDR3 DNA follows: TGCGCCAGCAGCTTGGGAAGTGGAACATCCGAGCAGTACTTC. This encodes CASSLGSGTSEQYF.

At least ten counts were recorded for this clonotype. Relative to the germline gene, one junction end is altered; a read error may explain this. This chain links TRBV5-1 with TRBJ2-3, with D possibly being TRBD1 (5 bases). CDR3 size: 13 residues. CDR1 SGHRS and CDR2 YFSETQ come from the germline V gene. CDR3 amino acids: CASSVAGPDTQYF. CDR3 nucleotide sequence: TGTGCCAGCAGTGTGGCAGGGCCGGATACGCAGTATTTT.

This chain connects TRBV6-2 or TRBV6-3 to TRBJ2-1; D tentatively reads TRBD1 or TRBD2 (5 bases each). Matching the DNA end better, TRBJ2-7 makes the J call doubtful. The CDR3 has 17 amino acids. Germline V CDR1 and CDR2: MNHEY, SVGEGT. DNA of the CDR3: TGTGCCAGCAGACCCCCAGGTATGGGGACGGTTAACAATGAGCAGTACTTC. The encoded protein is CASRPPGMGTVNNEQYF.

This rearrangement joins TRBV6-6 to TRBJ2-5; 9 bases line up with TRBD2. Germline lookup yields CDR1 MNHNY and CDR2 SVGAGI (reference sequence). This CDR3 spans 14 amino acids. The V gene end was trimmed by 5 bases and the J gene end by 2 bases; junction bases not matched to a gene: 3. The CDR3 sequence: CASSSGGIQETQYF. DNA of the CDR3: TGTGCCAGCAGTAGCGGGGGGATTCAAGAGACCCAGTACTTC.

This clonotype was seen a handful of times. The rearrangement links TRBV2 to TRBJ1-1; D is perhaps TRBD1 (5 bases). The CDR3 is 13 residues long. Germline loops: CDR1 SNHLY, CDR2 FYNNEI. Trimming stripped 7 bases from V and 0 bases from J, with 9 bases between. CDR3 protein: CASKTDMNTEAFF. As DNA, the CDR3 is TGTGCCAGCAAGACAGACATGAACACTGAAGCTTTCTTT.

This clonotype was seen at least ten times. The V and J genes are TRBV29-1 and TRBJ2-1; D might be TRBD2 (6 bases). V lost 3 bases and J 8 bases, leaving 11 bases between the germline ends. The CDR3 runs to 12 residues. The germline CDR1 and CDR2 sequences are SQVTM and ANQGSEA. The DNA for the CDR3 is TGCAGCGTTGACACGGGGGACTATGAGCAGTTCTTC. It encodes CSVDTGDYEQFF.

Here the CDR3 reads CASSFKGRDEAFF. The CDR3 region has the DNA TGTGCCAGCAGTTTCAAGGGAAGGGATGAAGCTTTCTTT. The chain links TRBV12-3 or TRBV12-4 to TRBJ1-1; D gene uncertain. Trimming took 3 bases from V and 7 from J, leaving 12 bases between them. The CDR3 extends over 13 amino acids.

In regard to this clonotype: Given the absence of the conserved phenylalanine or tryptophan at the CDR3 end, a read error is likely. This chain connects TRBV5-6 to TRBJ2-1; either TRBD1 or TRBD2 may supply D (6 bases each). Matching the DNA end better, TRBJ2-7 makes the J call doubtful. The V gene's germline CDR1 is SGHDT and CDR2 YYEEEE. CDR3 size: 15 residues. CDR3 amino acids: CASTVGGSSYNEQYL. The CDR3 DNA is TGTGCCAGCACCGTAGGGGGGAGCTCCTACAATGAGCAGTACCTC.

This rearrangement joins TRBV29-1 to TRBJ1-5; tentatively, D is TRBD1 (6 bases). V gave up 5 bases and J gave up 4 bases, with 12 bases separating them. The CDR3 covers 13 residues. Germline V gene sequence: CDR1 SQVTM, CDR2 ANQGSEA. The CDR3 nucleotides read TGCAGCGTTTCGGAGACAGGTAATCAGCCCCAGCATTTT. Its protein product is CSVSETGNQPQHF.

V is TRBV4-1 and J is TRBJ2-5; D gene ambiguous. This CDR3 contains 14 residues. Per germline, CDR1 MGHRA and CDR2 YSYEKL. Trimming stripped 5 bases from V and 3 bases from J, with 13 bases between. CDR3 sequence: CASSYVLGEETQYF. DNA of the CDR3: TGCGCCAGCAGCTATGTGTTGGGCGAAGAGACCCAGTACTTC.

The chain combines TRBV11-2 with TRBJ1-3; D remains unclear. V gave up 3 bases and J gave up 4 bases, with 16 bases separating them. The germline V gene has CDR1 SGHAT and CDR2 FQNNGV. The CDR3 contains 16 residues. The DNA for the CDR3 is TGTGCCAGCAGCTTTTGGGAACGAGGGCCCGGAAACACCATATATTTT. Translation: CASSFWERGPGNTIYF.

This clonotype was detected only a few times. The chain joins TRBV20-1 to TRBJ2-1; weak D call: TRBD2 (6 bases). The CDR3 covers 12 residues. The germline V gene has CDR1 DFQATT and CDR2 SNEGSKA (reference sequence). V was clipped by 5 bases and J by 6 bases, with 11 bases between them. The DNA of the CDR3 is TGCAGTGCTCCGGGCGGGGTCAATGAGCAGTTCTTC. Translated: CSAPGGVNEQFF.